This TCR beta chain is drawn from a study of CXCR3-negative and CXCR3-positive naive CD8 T cells. Turning to the study itself: The dataset comprises 110 million to 150 million TRB reads in total, with about 1.5 +/- 0.3 million reads per library.

Details on this clonotype: Antigen unknown.

Study-wide findings and caveats: Hydrophobicity of TRB CDR3s was greater in CXCR3-positive naive cells than in CXCR3-negative naive cells. Naive cells that were CXCR3-negative or CXCR3-positive used TRBV-TRBJ genes alike, while memory cells diverged.

All TRB cDNA libraries came from 5' RACE performed with UMI labels. TCRdb reprocessed the 5' RACE reads and stores each CDR3 protein as one record, lacking DNA. The sample includes approximately 83,000 distinct CDR3 sequences. This CDR3 comprises 15 residues. The germline CDR1 and CDR2 sequences are SEHNR and FQNEAQ (reference sequence). The authors gated naive CD8+ T cells as CD45RO-CCR7+CD27+CD95-. The clonotype comes from a human donor in good health. Some clones in this sample may be carry-over from other donors' samples. The sample taken for sequencing was naive CXCR3- CD8+ T cells from blood. Subset specified: CD45RO-CCR7+CD27+CD95- naive CD8+ T cells lacking CXCR3 (TNR3-). The J gene is TRBJ1-1, the V gene TRBV7-9; TCRdb gives TRBD1 as the D gene, but with no DNA this cannot be confirmed. The CDR3 is CASSPTTGEGTEAFF.